The 3 T cell receptor beta chains listed next were all sequenced from one sample in a study of blood T cell repertoires in COVID-19. Clones were sequenced by immunoSEQ multiplex PCR, and TCRdb holds only the in-frame ones, with some missing. Of a few hundred thousand clones detected, approximately 92% appear once; the ten largest clones hold about 1.1%. The sequenced sample was PBMCs or T cells enriched from blood (not recorded which). The receptors were sampled from a man younger than 45 who had recovered from COVID-19.

The V gene is TRBV7-8, the J gene TRBJ1-2; 8 bases fit TRBD1. CDR3 length: 14 amino acids. Germline trimming cut 5 bases from V and 8 bases from J; bases unmatched to any gene: 10. Looked up from germline, CDR1 is SGHVS and CDR2 is FQNEAQ. DNA for the CDR3: TGTGCCAGCAGCCCAGGACAGGGCCTCAGGGGCTACACCTTC. This sequence encodes CASSPGQGLRGYTF. The full variable domain, in which reference TRBV7-8 and TRBJ1-2 provide the parts outside the CDR3, is GAGVSQSPRYKVAKRGQDVALRCDPISGHVSLFWYQQALGQGPEFLTYFQNEAQLDKSGLPSDRFFAERPEGSVSTLKIQRTQQEDSAVYLCASSPGQGLRGYTFGSGTRLTVV.

The chain has TRBV7-9 and TRBJ2-1; the match to TRBD1 covers 7 bases. The CDR3 contains 13 residues. The germline V gene has CDR1 SEHNR and CDR2 FQNEAQ (reference sequence). The trim removed 5 bases at V and 15 bases at J, leaving 13 bases unmatched. CDR3 sequence (DNA): TGTGCCAGCAGCAACGAGGGACAGAGCTCCAGGTTCTTC. Translating gives CASSNEGQSSRFF.

This rearrangement joins TRBV30 to TRBJ2-5; 11 nucleotides agree with TRBD1. With V trimmed by 4 bases and J by 3 bases, 7 bases remained unmatched. CDR1 is GTSNPN, CDR2 SVGIG, per germline (reference sequence). This CDR3 contains 15 residues. The CDR3 protein is CAWTPPGQGEETQYF. DNA for the CDR3: TGTGCCTGGACCCCACCGGGACAGGGGGAAGAGACCCAGTACTTC.